Shown below are 3 T cell receptor beta chains from a single sample sequenced in a study of patients and donors after allogeneic stem cell transplantation. TCRdb re-analysed the RT-PCR reads in MiXCR, keeping a single row per CDR3 protein. The sample lists about 960,000 distinct CDR3 sequences, more than 15% occurring once. Sequencing was done on a sample of blood, either unsorted or a sorted T cell fraction (not recorded which). The receptors were gathered from a human donor who was either an allogeneic HSCT recipient or a stem cell or donor lymphocyte infusion donor (not recorded which). It is not recorded whose cells these are; they may come from a transplant donor.

In nucleotides, the CDR3 is TGTGCCACCAGTGACCCCAGAGCAGCTGGAAACACCATATATTTT. Amino acids: CATSDPRAAGNTIYF. The rearrangement joins TRBV24-1 to TRBJ1-3; D unresolved. Germline CDR1 is KGHDR and CDR2 is SFDVKD. V lost 4 bases and J 2 bases, leaving 11 bases between the germline ends. The CDR3 sequence is 15 residues long.

J is TRBJ2-4 and V is TRBV27, with TRBD2 matching over 10 bases. J gave up 7 bases and V 5 bases, and 11 bases lay outside the gene matches. The CDR3 is 16 residues long. The germline gives CDR1 MNHEY, CDR2 SMNVEV (reference sequence). CDR3 region: CASSAYSGGPGNIQYF. CDR3 coding DNA: TGTGCCAGCAGTGCCTATAGCGGGGGGCCGGGGAACATTCAGTACTTC.

This rearrangement joins TRBV7-3 to TRBJ2-1, with 9 bases aligning to TRBD2. The germline V gene encodes CDR1 SGHTA and CDR2 FQGTGA. V shed 1 base, J shed 9 bases, and the junction held 13 bases outside the gene matches. The CDR3 runs 17 residues. The CDR3 protein is CASSLSSPRTSDCEQFF. CDR3 nucleotides: TGTGCCAGCAGCTTAAGTAGCCCGAGGACTAGCGACTGTGAGCAGTTCTTC. The whole variable domain, remainder taken from reference TRBV7-3 and TRBJ2-1, is GAGVSQTPSNKVTEKGKYVELRCDPISGHTALYWYRQSLGQGPEFLIYFQGTGAADDSGLPNDRFFAVRPEGSVSTLKIQRTERGDSAVYLCASSLSSPRTSDCEQFFGPGTRLTVL.